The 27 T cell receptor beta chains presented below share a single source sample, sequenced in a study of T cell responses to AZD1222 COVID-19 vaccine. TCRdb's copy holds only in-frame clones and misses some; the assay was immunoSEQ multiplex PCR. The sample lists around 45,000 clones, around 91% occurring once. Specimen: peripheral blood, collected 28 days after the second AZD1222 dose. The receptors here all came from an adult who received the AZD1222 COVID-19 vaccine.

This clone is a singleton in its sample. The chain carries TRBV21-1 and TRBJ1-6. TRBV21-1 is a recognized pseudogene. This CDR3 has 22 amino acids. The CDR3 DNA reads TGTGCCAGCAGCCCCCCGGGAGGAACTTCTAGGGTGTATGGGTTTCAGAATTCACCCCTCCACTTT. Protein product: CASSPPGGTSRVYGFQNSPLHF.

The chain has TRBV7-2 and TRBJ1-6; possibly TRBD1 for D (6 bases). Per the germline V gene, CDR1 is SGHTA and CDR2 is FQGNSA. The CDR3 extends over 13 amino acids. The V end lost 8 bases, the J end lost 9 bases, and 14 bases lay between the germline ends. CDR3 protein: CASGDRSLSPLHF. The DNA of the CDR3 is TGTGCCAGCGGCGACAGGTCTCTTTCACCCCTCCACTTT. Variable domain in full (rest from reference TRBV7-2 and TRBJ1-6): GAGVSQSPSNKVTEKGKDVELRCDPISGHTALYWYRQSLGQGLEFLIYFQGNSAPDKSGLPSDRFSAERTGGSVSTLTIQRTQQEDSAVYLCASGDRSLSPLHFGNGTRLTVT.

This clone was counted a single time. The CDR3 loop reads CASSIVQWETYGYTF. DNA of the CDR3: TGTGCCAGTAGTATAGTGCAGTGGGAGACCTATGGCTACACCTTC. This chain links TRBV19 with TRBJ1-2; no reliable D call. CDR3 size: 15 residues. The germline V gene has CDR1 LNHDA and CDR2 SQIVND (reference sequence). Trimming pared 1 base from V and 4 bases from J, leaving 13 bases between.

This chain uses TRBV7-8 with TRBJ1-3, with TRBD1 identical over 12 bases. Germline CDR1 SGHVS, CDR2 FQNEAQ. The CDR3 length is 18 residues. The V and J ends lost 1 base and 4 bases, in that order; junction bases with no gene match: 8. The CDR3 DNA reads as TGTGCCAGCAGCTTAGGGGCGGGACAGGGGGCGCGAGGAAACACCATATATTTT. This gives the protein CASSLGAGQGARGNTIYF. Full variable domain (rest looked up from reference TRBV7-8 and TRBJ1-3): GAGVSQSPRYKVAKRGQDVALRCDPISGHVSLFWYQQALGQGPEFLTYFQNEAQLDKSGLPSDRFFAERPEGSVSTLKIQRTQQEDSAVYLCASSLGAGQGARGNTIYFGEGSWLTVV.

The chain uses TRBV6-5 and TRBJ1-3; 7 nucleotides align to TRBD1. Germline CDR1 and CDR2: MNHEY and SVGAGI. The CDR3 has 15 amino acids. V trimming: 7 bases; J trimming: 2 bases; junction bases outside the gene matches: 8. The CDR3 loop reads CASTKGQGAGNTIYF. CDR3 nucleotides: TGTGCCAGCACCAAAGGTCAGGGGGCTGGAAACACCATATATTTT.

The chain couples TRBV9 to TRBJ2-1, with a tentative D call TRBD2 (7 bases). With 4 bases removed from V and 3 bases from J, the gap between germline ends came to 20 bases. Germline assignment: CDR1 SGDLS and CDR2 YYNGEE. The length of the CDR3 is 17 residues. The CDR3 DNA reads TGTGCCAGCAGCTCACCGTGGGGGCGGGGGAACTACAATGAGCAGTTCTTC. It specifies CASSSPWGRGNYNEQFF.

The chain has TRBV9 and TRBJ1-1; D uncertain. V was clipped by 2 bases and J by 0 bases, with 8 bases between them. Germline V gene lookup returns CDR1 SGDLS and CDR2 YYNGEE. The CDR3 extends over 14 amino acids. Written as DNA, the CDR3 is TGTGCCAGCAGCGTCTCCGCGTTGAACACTGAAGCTTTCTTT. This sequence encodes CASSVSALNTEAFF.

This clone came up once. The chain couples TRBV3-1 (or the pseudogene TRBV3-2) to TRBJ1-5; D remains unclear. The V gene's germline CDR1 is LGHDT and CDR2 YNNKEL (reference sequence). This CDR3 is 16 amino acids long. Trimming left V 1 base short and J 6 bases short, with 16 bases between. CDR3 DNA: TGTGCCAGCAGCCAAGGGCCAGCAAAGGTGGGTCAGCCCCAGCATTTT. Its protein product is CASSQGPAKVGQPQHF.

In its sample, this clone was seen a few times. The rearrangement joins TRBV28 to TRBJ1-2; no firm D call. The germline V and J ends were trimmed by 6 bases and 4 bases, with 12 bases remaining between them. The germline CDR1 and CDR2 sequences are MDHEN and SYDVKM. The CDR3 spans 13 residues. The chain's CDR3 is CASRNPWTYGYTF. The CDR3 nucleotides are TGTGCCAGCAGAAACCCCTGGACCTATGGCTACACCTTC.

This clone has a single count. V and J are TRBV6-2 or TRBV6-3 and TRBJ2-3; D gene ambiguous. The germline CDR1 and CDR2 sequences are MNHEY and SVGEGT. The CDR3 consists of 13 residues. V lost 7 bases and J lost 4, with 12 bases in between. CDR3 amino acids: CASIPIAADTQYF. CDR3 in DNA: TGTGCCAGCATCCCCATCGCGGCAGATACGCAGTATTTT.

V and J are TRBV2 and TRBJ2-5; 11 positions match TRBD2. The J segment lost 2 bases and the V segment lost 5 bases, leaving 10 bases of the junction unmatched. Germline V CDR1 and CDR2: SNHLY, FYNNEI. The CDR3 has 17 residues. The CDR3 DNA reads TGTGCCAGCAGTTCCCAGCCCCTAGCGGGGGGACAAGAGACCCAGTACTTC. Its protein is CASSSQPLAGGQETQYF.

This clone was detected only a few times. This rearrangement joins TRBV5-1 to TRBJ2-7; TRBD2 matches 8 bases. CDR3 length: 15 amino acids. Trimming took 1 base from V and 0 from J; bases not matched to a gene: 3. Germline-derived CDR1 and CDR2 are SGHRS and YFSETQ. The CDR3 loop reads CASSLSGTSSYEQYF. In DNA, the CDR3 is TGCGCCAGCAGCTTGTCCGGGACTAGCTCCTACGAGCAGTACTTC.

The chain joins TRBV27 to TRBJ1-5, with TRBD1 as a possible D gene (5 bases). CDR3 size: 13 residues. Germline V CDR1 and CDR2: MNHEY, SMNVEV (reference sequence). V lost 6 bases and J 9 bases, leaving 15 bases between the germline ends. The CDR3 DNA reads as TGTGCCAGCAGCCAGAGACGGGACTCGCCCCAGCATTTT. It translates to CASSQRRDSPQHF.

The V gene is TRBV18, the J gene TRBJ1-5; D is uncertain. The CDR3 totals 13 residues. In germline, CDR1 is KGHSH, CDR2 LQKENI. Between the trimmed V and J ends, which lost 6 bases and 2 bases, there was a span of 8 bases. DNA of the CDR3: TGTGCCAGCTCCCGGGCTGGCAATCAGCCCCAGCATTTT. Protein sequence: CASSRAGNQPQHF.

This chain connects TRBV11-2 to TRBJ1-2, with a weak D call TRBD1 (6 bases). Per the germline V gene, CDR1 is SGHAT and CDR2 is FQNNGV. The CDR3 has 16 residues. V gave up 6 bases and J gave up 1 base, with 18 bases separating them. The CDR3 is CASSSTSGTLNYGYTF. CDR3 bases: TGTGCCAGCAGTTCAACCTCTGGGACACTTAACTATGGCTACACCTTC.

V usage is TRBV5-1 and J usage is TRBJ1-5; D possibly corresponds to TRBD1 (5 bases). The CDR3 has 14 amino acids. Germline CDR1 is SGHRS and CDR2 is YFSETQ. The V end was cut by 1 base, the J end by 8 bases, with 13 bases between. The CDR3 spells CASSLKGLMEPQHF. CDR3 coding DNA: TGCGCCAGCAGCTTGAAGGGACTCATGGAGCCCCAGCATTTT.

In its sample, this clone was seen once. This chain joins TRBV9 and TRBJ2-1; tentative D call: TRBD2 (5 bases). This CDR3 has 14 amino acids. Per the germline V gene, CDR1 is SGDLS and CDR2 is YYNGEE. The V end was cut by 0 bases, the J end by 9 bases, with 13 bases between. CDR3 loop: CASSVVVSEGEQFF. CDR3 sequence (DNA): TGTGCCAGCAGCGTAGTCGTTAGCGAAGGTGAGCAGTTCTTC.

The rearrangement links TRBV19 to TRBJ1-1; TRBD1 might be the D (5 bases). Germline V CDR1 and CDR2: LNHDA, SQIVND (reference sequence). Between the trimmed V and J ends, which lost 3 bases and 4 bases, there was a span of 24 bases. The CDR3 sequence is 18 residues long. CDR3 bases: TGTGCCAGTAGTATTTACTCGATGCGTACCCCCGGGGGCACTGAAGCTTTCTTT. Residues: CASSIYSMRTPGGTEAFF.

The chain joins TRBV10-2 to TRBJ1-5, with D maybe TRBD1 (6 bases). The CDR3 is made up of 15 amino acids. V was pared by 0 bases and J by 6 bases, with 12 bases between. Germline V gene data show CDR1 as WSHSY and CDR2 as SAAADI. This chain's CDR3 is CASSESGGRLQPQHF. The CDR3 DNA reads TGCGCCAGCAGTGAGTCTGGGGGGCGCCTTCAGCCCCAGCATTTT.

The CDR3 nucleotides read TGCGCCAGCAGCTTGGGTTGGGGCCCAGATGAACGCGGCACTGAAGCTTTCTTT. It translates to CASSLGWGPDERGTEAFF. The V call is TRBV5-1, the J call TRBJ1-1, with D possibly being TRBD1 (5 bases). In germline, CDR1 is SGHRS, CDR2 YFSETQ. CDR3 size: 18 residues. Trimming shortened V by 0 bases and J by 4 bases, and 22 bases separated the two germline ends.

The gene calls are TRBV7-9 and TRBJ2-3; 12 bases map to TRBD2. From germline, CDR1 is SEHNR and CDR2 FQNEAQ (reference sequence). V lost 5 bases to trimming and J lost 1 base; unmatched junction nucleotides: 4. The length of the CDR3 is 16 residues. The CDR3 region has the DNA TGTGCCAGCAGCGACCTAGCGGGGGGGCGCACAGATACGCAGTATTTT. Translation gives CASSDLAGGRTDTQYF.

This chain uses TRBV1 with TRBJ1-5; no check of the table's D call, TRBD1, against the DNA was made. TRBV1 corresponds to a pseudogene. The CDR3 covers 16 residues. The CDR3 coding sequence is TGCACCAGCAGCCATGCTTCGACAGGGAGCAATCAGCCCCAGCATTTT. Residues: CTSSHASTGSNQPQHF.

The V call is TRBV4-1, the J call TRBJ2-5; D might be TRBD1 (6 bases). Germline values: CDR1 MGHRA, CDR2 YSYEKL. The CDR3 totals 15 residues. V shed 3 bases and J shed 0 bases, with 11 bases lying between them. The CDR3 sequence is CASSHDDRNQETQYF. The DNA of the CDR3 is TGCGCCAGCAGCCATGACGACAGGAACCAAGAGACCCAGTACTTC.

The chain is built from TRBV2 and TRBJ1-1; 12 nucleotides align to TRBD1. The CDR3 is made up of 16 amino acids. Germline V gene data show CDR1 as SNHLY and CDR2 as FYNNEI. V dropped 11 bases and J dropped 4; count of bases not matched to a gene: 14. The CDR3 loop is CAETSRDRGQSTEAFF. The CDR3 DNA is TGTGCCGAAACGTCCCGGGACAGGGGGCAGAGCACTGAAGCTTTCTTT.

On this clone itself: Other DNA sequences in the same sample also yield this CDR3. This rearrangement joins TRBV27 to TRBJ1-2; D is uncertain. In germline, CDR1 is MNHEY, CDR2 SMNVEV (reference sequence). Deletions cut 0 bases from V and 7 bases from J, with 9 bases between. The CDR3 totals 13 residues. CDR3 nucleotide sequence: TGTGCCAGCAGTTTATCTGGCGTGTTTGGCTACACCTTC. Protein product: CASSLSGVFGYTF.

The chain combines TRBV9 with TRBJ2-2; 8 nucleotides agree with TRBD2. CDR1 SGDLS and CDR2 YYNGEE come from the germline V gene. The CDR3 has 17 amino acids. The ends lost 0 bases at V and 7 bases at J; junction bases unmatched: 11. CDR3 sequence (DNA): TGTGCCAGCAGCGTAGTAGCGGCGGGGGGCGTTATCGGGGAGCTGTTTTTT. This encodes CASSVVAAGGVIGELFF.

The CDR3 bases are TGTGCCAGCAGCCCAGGGGGGTATGGCTACACCTTC. Translating gives CASSPGGYGYTF. The V and J genes are TRBV11-2 and TRBJ1-2, with 7 bases that match TRBD1. Germline assignment: CDR1 SGHAT and CDR2 FQNNGV. V lost 5 bases to trimming and J lost 5 bases; unmatched junction nucleotides: 2. The CDR3 is 12 amino acids.